In this sample, the clone carrying this T cell receptor beta chain turned up once. The data belong to a study of blood T cell repertoires in COVID-19. Participant ages covered about 18 to 95 years across 24 US areas. Germline assignment: CDR1 SNHLY and CDR2 FYNNEI. V was trimmed by 5 bases and J by 0 bases, leaving 11 bases between them. The CDR3 sequence is 15 residues long. Assay: immunoSEQ multiplex PCR; the TCRdb copy retains only in-frame clones and omits some. Of 250,000 or so clones listed, approximately 83% are singletons. Sequenced sample: PBMCs or T cells enriched from blood (not recorded which). The TCR originated in a woman aged 40-49 years who had been exposed to COVID-19. The chain couples TRBV2 to TRBJ2-1; D is perhaps TRBD1 (6 bases). The CDR3, as DNA: TGTGCCAGCAGTTATGACAGGAGCTCCTACAATGAGCAGTTCTTC. It specifies CASSYDRSSYNEQFF.